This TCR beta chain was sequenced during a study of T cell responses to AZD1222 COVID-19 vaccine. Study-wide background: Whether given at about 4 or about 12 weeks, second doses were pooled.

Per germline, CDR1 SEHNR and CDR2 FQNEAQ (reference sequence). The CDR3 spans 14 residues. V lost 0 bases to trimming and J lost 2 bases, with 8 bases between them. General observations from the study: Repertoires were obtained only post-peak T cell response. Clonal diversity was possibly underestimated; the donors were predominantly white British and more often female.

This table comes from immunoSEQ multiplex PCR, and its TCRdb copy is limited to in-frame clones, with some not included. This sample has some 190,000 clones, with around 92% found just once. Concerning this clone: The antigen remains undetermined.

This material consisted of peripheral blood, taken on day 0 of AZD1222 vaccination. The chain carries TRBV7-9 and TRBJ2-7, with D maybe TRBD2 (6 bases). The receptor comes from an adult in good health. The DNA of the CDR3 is TGTGCCAGCAGCTTAGCGACGGGAGCCTACGAGCAGTACTTC. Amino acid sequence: CASSLATGAYEQYF.